Reported below is one T cell receptor beta chain. Its specificity is not known. The record originates from a study of radiotherapy plus CTLA-4 blockade in lung cancer. Study context: Overall, around 18% of patients showed an objective response, while approximately 28% attained disease control.

Regarding the study as a whole: Some TCR clones had been derived from tumors. These clones expanded in peripheral blood after radiotherapy plus ipilimumab.

Here immunoSEQ multiplex PCR was the method, and the copy in TCRdb shows in-frame clones only, minus some. Found here are 56,000 or so clones, 79% of them singletons; the top ten hold 3.2%. Chemo-refractory metastatic non-small-cell lung cancer patients underwent focal radiation alongside CTLA-4 blockade with ipilimumab. The CDR3 has 12 amino acids. Germline CDR1 is SNHLY and CDR2 is FYNNEI. The V gene lost 8 bases and the J gene lost 7 bases, with 14 bases spanning the gap. The chain joins TRBV2 to TRBJ1-1; perhaps TRBD1 as D (5 bases). The TCR comes from a human donor with non-small cell lung cancer who had a partial response to radiotherapy plus ipilimumab. This sample comprised peripheral blood, obtained from a patient treated with radiotherapy plus ipilimumab. The CDR3 spells CASGGTLLEAFF. DNA for the CDR3: TGTGCCAGCGGCGGGACCCTTCTTGAAGCTTTCTTT.